Each of the 8 T cell receptor beta chains below was sequenced from the same sample in a study of blood T cell repertoires in COVID-19. This table comes from immunoSEQ multiplex PCR, and its TCRdb copy is limited to in-frame clones, with some not included. The sample contains approximately 270,000 clones, about 89% of which appear only once. Sequenced sample: peripheral blood. These receptors all come from a man between 50 and 59 years old with acute or convalescent COVID-19.

The chain links TRBV12-3 or TRBV12-4 to TRBJ1-2; 9 nucleotides match TRBD1. V lost 5 bases, J lost 9 bases, and 7 bases stayed unmatched. This CDR3 has 13 residues. As DNA, the CDR3 is TGTGCCAGCAGTCCACCGGGACAGGGAAGCTACACCTTC. Its translation: CASSPPGQGSYTF.

The chain uses TRBV19 and TRBJ2-2, with 11 bases fitting TRBD2. The CDR3 runs to 17 residues. Germline assignment: CDR1 LNHDA and CDR2 SQIVND (reference sequence). Trimming removed 7 bases from V and 2 bases from J; junction bases left unmatched: 9. Written as DNA, the CDR3 is TGTGCCAGTACCTCCGGGACTAGCGGAGTAAACACCGGGGAGCTGTTTTTT. Amino acids: CASTSGTSGVNTGELFF.

The rearrangement joins TRBV27 to TRBJ2-7, with 8 bases lining up with TRBD2. V was clipped by 7 bases and J by 3 bases; unmatched bases: 11. Germline lookup yields CDR1 MNHEY and CDR2 SMNVEV (reference sequence). The CDR3 length is 15 residues. CDR3 nucleotide sequence: TGTGCCAGCACCCCTGGGGGGACTAGTAGCTACGAGCAGTACTTC. Amino acids: CASTPGGTSSYEQYF.

The chain employs TRBV5-6 and TRBJ1-3; D gene unclear. Trimming shortened V by 2 bases and J by 0 bases, and 9 bases separated the two germline ends. This CDR3 spans 15 amino acids. Germline V gene lookup returns CDR1 SGHDT and CDR2 YYEEEE. The CDR3 sequence: CASSFGPISGNTIYF. In nucleotides, the CDR3 is TGTGCCAGCAGCTTCGGTCCAATCTCTGGAAACACCATATATTTT.

This clone was detected a few times. The V gene is TRBV7-9, the J gene TRBJ1-2, with D tentatively TRBD1 (6 bases). The germline V gene has CDR1 SEHNR and CDR2 FQNEAQ (reference sequence). The CDR3 is 13 amino acids. The V end lost 3 bases, the J end lost 6 bases, and 11 bases lay between the germline ends. In DNA form, the CDR3 reads TGTGCCAGCAGCTTTACAGGGCTCGATGGCTACACCTTC. Its translation: CASSFTGLDGYTF.

This clone was detected a few times. V gene TRBV3-1 (or the pseudogene TRBV3-2) combines with J gene TRBJ2-7; TRBD2 agrees at 7 bases. The CDR3 totals 16 residues. V lost 4 bases, J lost 0 bases, and 9 bases stayed unmatched. Germline lookup yields CDR1 LGHDT and CDR2 YNNKEL (reference sequence). CDR3 bases: TGTGCCAGCAGCCGAGTAGCGGGTGATAGCTCCTACGAGCAGTACTTC. This translates into CASSRVAGDSSYEQYF.

This chain uses TRBV10-3 with TRBJ2-5; 10 bases align to TRBD2. The trim removed 5 bases at V and 1 base at J, leaving 4 bases unmatched. Germline V gene sequence: CDR1 ENHRY, CDR2 SYGVKD. The CDR3 runs 15 residues. The CDR3 spells CAISRGLAAQETQYF. Here the CDR3 DNA reads TGTGCCATCAGTCGAGGACTAGCGGCCCAAGAGACCCAGTACTTC.

A single count supports this clone. This rearrangement joins TRBV29-1 to TRBJ2-1; weak D call: TRBD1 (6 bases). CDR1 is SQVTM and CDR2 is ANQGSEA in the germline V gene. The CDR3 loop spans 12 amino acids. The V end lost 7 bases, the J end lost 8 bases, and 15 bases lay between the germline ends. The DNA of the CDR3 is TGCAGCGGGGACAAGACGCACGATGAGCAGTTCTTC. This gives the protein CSGDKTHDEQFF.